These 8 T cell receptor beta chains came from one sample sequenced in a study of beta chain features in type 1 diabetes. The sequenced template was cDNA made from the entire isolated RNA. Clones were read by immunoSEQ multiplex PCR, and TCRdb kept only the in-frame ones, dropping some. The table lists more than 250,000 clones, around 25% of them singletons. Points from the study as a whole: Shorter TCRB CDR3s, moderately but significantly so, were found in Type 1 diabetes patients in all four CD4+ subsets.

Antigens for these TCRs are unknown. Sequenced input: naive CD4+ T cells from blood. The origin of the receptors is a woman in her twenties or thirties with type 1 diabetes.

CDR3 coding DNA: TGTGCCAGCAGCCCATCTCTCCATGAGGACTATGGCTACACCTTC. Protein sequence: CASSPSLHEDYGYTF. J is TRBJ1-2 and V is TRBV7-9; D unclear. The length of the CDR3 is 15 residues. Trimming cost V 5 bases and J 3 bases, with 16 bases left between them. Germline V gives CDR1 SEHNR, CDR2 FQNEAQ (reference sequence).

Comment on this clone: Other nucleotide sequences from this sample produce the same CDR3. This chain links TRBV2 with TRBJ1-2; D gene unclear. This CDR3 spans 13 amino acids. Germline CDR1 reads SNHLY; CDR2 reads FYNNEI. Trimming pared 1 base from V and 5 bases from J, leaving 8 bases between. The CDR3 DNA reads as TGTGCCAGCAGTGAAGAGGCAGGATATGGCTACACCTTC. It encodes CASSEEAGYGYTF. Drawing the rest from reference TRBV2 and TRBJ1-2, the complete variable domain is EPEVTQTPSHQVTQMGQEVILRCVPISNHLYFYWYRQILGQKVEFLVSFYNNEISEKSEIFDDQFSVERPDGSNFTLKIRSTKLEDSAMYFCASSEEAGYGYTFGSGTRLTVV.

This clone showed up just a few times. The chain uses TRBV9 and TRBJ2-3; the D gene is possibly TRBD2 (7 bases). Trimming removed 4 bases at V and 5 bases at J, with 20 bases between. The CDR3 length is 16 residues. The germline gives CDR1 SGDLS, CDR2 YYNGEE. This CDR3 is CASSSRGSGGGDTQYF. For the CDR3, the DNA is TGTGCCAGCAGCTCTAGGGGGAGCGGCGGGGGAGATACGCAGTATTTT.

CDR3 in DNA: TGTGCCAGCAGTTTGATGGGGGGGGACCAGCCCCAGCATTTT. Its translation: CASSLMGGDQPQHF. The chain is built from TRBV27 and TRBJ1-5; TRBD1 might be the D (5 bases). The CDR3 is 14 residues long. Germline CDR1 is MNHEY and CDR2 is SMNVEV (reference sequence). The V end lost 3 bases, the J end lost 7 bases, and 13 bases lay between the germline ends.

This clone was counted a few times. The chain joins TRBV5-4 to TRBJ2-7; D gene unclear. Germline lookup yields CDR1 SGHNT and CDR2 YYREEE (reference sequence). Trimming left V 0 bases short and J 3 bases short, with 10 bases between. The CDR3 is made up of 14 amino acids. DNA of the CDR3: TGTGCCAGCAGCTTGGGACTTTACGACTACGAGCAGTACTTC. Protein sequence: CASSLGLYDYEQYF.

This clone has just a few counts. This chain connects TRBV30 to TRBJ1-2; a possible D gene is TRBD1 (5 bases). The V end was cut by 0 bases, the J end by 6 bases, with 17 bases between. CDR1 GTSNPN and CDR2 SVGIG come from the germline V gene (reference sequence). The CDR3 runs 15 residues. In DNA form, the CDR3 reads TGTGCCTGGAGTGTCAACCAGGGCAAGGGCCATGGCTACACCTTC. Its translation is CAWSVNQGKGHGYTF.

The DNA of the CDR3 is TGTGCCAGCAGTTCACCGGGACTAGCGGGAGGGAGCGAGCAGTACTTC. Its protein is CASSSPGLAGGSEQYF. The chain couples TRBV28 to TRBJ2-7; 16 bases align to TRBD2. With 4 bases clipped from V and 6 bases from J, the junction kept 6 bases outside the gene matches. Germline-derived CDR1 and CDR2 are MDHEN and SYDVKM. The CDR3 loop spans 16 amino acids.

The V gene is TRBV2, the J gene TRBJ1-4; D not resolved. V lost 7 bases to trimming and J lost 8 bases, with 14 bases between them. Looked up from germline, CDR1 is SNHLY and CDR2 is FYNNEI. This CDR3 has 13 amino acids. In DNA form, the CDR3 reads TGTGCCAGCACCACGGAGGGAGGGGAAAAACTGTTTTTT. It is translated as CASTTEGGEKLFF.